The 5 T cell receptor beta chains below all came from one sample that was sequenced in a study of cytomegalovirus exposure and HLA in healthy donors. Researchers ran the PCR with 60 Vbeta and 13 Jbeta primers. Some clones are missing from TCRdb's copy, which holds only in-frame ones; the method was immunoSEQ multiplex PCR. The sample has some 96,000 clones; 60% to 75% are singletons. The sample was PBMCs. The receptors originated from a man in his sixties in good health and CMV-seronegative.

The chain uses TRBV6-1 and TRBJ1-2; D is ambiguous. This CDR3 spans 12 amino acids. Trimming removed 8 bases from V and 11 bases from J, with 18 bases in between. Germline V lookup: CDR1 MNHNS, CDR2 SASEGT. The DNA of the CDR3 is TGTGCCAGCCGCTACCTTGGGGAGAGGTACACCTTC. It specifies CASRYLGERYTF.

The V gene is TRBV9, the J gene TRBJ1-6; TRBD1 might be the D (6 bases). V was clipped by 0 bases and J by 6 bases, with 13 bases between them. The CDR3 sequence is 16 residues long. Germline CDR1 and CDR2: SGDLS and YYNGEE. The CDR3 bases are TGTGCCAGCAGCGTAGCTAACAGGGTAGCTAATTCACCCCTCCACTTT. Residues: CASSVANRVANSPLHF. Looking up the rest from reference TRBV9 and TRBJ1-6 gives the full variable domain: DSGVTQTPKHLITATGQRVTLRCSPRSGDLSVYWYQQSLDQGLQFLIQYYNGEERAKGNILERFSAQQFPDLHSELNLSSLELGDSALYFCASSVANRVANSPLHFGNGTRLTVT.

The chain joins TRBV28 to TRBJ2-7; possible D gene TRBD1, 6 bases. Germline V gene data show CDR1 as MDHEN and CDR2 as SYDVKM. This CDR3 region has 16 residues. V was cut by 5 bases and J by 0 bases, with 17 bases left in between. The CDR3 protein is CASSPPGVFSSYEQYF. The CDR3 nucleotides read TGTGCCAGCAGTCCCCCAGGGGTCTTCAGCTCCTACGAGCAGTACTTC.

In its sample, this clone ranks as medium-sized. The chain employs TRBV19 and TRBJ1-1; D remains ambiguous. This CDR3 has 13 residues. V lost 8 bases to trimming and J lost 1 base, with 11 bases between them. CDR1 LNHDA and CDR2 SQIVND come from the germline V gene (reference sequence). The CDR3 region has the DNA TGTGCCAGTGGCCTTAACAGGAACACTGAAGCTTTCTTT. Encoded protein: CASGLNRNTEAFF.

The DNA for the CDR3 is TGTGCCAGCAGCTCCCCAGAGGGCCGCAGGGGGAACACCGGGGAGCTGTTTTTT. Its protein product is CASSSPEGRRGNTGELFF. V gene TRBV7-6 combines with J gene TRBJ2-2; D is perhaps TRBD1 (6 bases). This CDR3 region has 18 residues. Germline values: CDR1 SGHVS, CDR2 FNYEAQ. Trimming pared 4 bases from V and 1 base from J, leaving 19 bases between.